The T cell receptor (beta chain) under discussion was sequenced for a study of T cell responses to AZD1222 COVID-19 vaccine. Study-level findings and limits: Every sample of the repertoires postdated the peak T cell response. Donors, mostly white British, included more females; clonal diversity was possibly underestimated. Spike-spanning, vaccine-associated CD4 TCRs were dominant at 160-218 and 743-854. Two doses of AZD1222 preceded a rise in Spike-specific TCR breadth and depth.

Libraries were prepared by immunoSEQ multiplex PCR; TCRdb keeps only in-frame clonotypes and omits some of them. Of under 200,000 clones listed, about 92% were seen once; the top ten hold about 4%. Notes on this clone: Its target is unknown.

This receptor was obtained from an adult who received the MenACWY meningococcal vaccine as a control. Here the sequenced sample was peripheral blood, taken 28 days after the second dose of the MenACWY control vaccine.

The CDR3 is CASSGLGAGVTEAFF. The CDR3, as DNA: TGCGCCAGCAGCGGGTTAGGGGCGGGGGTCACTGAAGCTTTCTTT. This chain links TRBV5-1 with TRBJ1-1; D perhaps matches TRBD1 (5 bases). The germline gives CDR1 SGHRS, CDR2 YFSETQ. The CDR3 contains 15 residues. Between the trimmed V and J ends, which lost 4 bases and 4 bases, there was a span of 17 bases.